The clone carrying this TCR beta chain was detected many times. What it binds is unknown. The V end lost 4 bases, the J end lost 0 bases, and 10 bases lay between the germline ends. In germline, CDR1 is SNHLY, CDR2 FYNNEI. The CDR3 runs 15 residues. This specimen belongs to a study of T cells after yellow fever vaccination. Overall study findings and caveats: Researchers cautioned that FACS-sorted repertoires could harbor abundant clonotypes contaminating from the bulk population. Of the clonotypes, a small share occurred in both CD4 and CD8 compartments.

The study made its TCR cDNA through 5'RACE template switching. That step introduced a universal primer site along with UMIs. From the 5' RACE reads, TCRdb called clonotypes with MiXCR, one entry per CDR3 protein. The table lists just over 300,000 distinct CDR3 sequences, roughly 3.5% of them singletons. The sample was PBMCs, taken on the day of the yellow fever booster vaccination. This TCR was recovered from a man younger than 30 who received the YFV17D yellow fever vaccine. V and J are TRBV2 and TRBJ2-1, with D perhaps given as TRBD1 or TRBD2 (5 bases each). The CDR3 protein is CASSGGAASYNEQFF. CDR3 coding DNA: TGTGCCAGCAGTGGAGGGGCAGCCTCCTACAATGAGCAGTTCTTC.